The T cell receptor beta chain under discussion was sequenced for a study of blood T cell repertoires in COVID-19. About the study: There were acute and convalescent COVID-19 samples, and they came from the United States, Italy and Spain. Nucleic acid was either cDNA or gDNA, and it came from T cells, B-cell-depleted T cells, or PBMCs.

The germline gives CDR1 SGHTA, CDR2 FQGTGA. The CDR3 covers 16 residues. J was trimmed by 7 bases and V by 2 bases; bases with no gene match: 9. Authors' analysis steps: Quantification of nucleated cells was approximated via reference gene primer amplification. Using immunoSEQ multiplex PCR, the repertoire was profiled, and TCRdb retains in-frame clones only, with some absent. V and J calls and clone size are as listed in that table; D and trimming were resolved from the DNA. The table includes about 260,000 clones, roughly 90% detected once. Material for sequencing was peripheral blood. This TCR derives from a man aged 60 to 69 who had recovered from COVID-19. The chain couples TRBV7-3 to TRBJ2-3; 10 bases align to TRBD2. The DNA of the CDR3 is TGTGCCAGCAGCTTAGGGTTAGCGGGGGGCTTGAATACGCAGTATTTT. Residues: CASSLGLAGGLNTQYF.